Each of the 10 T cell receptor beta chains below was sequenced from the same sample in a study of T cells after yellow fever vaccination. Each CDR3 protein is one row after TCRdb ran MiXCR on the 5' RACE reads. The table shows a few hundred thousand distinct CDR3 sequences, with roughly an eighth occurring only once. Sequencing used CD4+ T cells sorted from PBMCs, obtained 15 days after the yellow fever booster vaccination. The receptors stem from a man between 18 and 35 years old who received the YFV17D yellow fever vaccine.

This chain links TRBV4-3 with TRBJ2-3; 7 bases map to TRBD2. CDR1 is LGHNA, CDR2 YSLEER, per germline. V dropped 2 bases and J dropped 3; count of bases not matched to a gene: 8. The CDR3 is 16 amino acids. CDR3 coding DNA: TGCGCCAGCAGCCAACTTCACGGGGGGAAGACAGATACGCAGTATTTT. The encoded protein is CASSQLHGGKTDTQYF.

The rearrangement links TRBV29-1 to TRBJ2-7; a possible D gene is TRBD1 (6 bases). V dropped 4 bases and J dropped 4 bases, with 17 bases sitting between them. Germline V gene lookup returns CDR1 SQVTM and CDR2 ANQGSEA. The CDR3 is 14 residues long. The CDR3 coding sequence is TGCAGCGTTGTGCAGGGGAAAGAGGGATACGAGCAGTACTTC. Protein sequence: CSVVQGKEGYEQYF.

Here the CDR3 DNA reads TGCGCCAGCAGCTTGGGAGGACTTCTTACCAACTATGGCTACACCTTC. Translated: CASSLGGLLTNYGYTF. V and J are TRBV5-1 and TRBJ1-2; D unclear. The V gene's germline CDR1 is SGHRS and CDR2 YFSETQ. The CDR3 has 16 residues. Trimming took off 0 bases at V and 2 bases at J, with 14 bases between the two ends.

The chain couples TRBV7-2 to TRBJ2-7, with TRBD1 identical over 7 bases. This CDR3 is 14 amino acids long. Per the germline V gene, CDR1 is SGHTA and CDR2 is FQGNSA. Germline trimming cut 5 bases from V and 5 bases from J; bases unmatched to any gene: 9. In nucleotides, the CDR3 is TGTGCCAGCAGCCTACTCAGACAGGGCCACGAGCAGTACTTC. This translates into CASSLLRQGHEQYF.

This clonotype was detected many times. The chain is built from TRBV4-3 and TRBJ2-1; D might be TRBD2 (5 bases). Germline-derived CDR1 and CDR2 are LGHNA and YSLEER. The CDR3 totals 13 residues. Trimming stripped 0 bases from V and 6 bases from J, with 6 bases between. The CDR3 nucleotides are TGCGCCAGCAGCCAAGAACTAGTCAATGAGCAGTTCTTC. It yields the protein CASSQELVNEQFF.

The CDR3 loop reads CASSQEGRGGQPQHF. Written as DNA, the CDR3 is TGCGCCAGCAGCCAAGAAGGGAGGGGCGGTCAGCCCCAGCATTTT. The chain carries TRBV4-3 and TRBJ1-5, with D possibly TRBD1 on 5 matching bases. The CDR3 loop spans 15 amino acids. Germline assignment: CDR1 LGHNA and CDR2 YSLEER. The germline V and J ends were trimmed by 0 bases and 6 bases, with 12 bases remaining between them.

The chain joins TRBV5-5 to TRBJ1-6, with D maybe TRBD1 (6 bases). The germline V gene encodes CDR1 SGHKS and CDR2 YYEKEE (reference sequence). The CDR3 length is 14 residues. Trimming shortened V by 2 bases and J by 8 bases, and 11 bases separated the two germline ends. CDR3 in DNA: TGTGCCAGCAGCTTAGCACAGGGTGATTCACCCCTCCACTTT. This gives the protein CASSLAQGDSPLHF.

Here the CDR3 reads CASRPRGGVTEAFF. CDR3 nucleotide sequence: TGTGCCAGCCGACCGCGGGGTGGCGTAACTGAAGCTTTCTTT. This sequence joins TRBV19 and TRBJ1-1; D gene uncertain. The CDR3 extends over 14 amino acids. Per the germline V gene, CDR1 is LNHDA and CDR2 is SQIVND (reference sequence). V gave up 9 bases and J gave up 5 bases, with 19 bases separating them.

This clonotype was observed a handful of times. The rearrangement joins TRBV6-5 to TRBJ2-3; D possibly corresponds to TRBD1 (5 bases). The V and J ends lost 5 bases and 1 base respectively, with 13 bases between them. Germline CDR1 and CDR2: MNHEY and SVGAGI. The CDR3 spans 15 residues. The CDR3 sequence: CASSNRQTRTDTQYF. The CDR3 DNA sequence: TGTGCCAGCAGTAACCGACAGACCCGCACAGATACGCAGTATTTT.

The chain joins TRBV7-9 to TRBJ2-1, with 8 bases fitting TRBD2. The CDR3 runs 13 residues. Germline V gene lookup returns CDR1 SEHNR and CDR2 FQNEAQ (reference sequence). With V trimmed by 5 bases and J by 8 bases, 5 bases remained unmatched. CDR3 nucleotide sequence: TGTGCCAGCAGCAAACTAGCGGTCGATGAGCAGTTCTTC. Translated, it gives CASSKLAVDEQFF.